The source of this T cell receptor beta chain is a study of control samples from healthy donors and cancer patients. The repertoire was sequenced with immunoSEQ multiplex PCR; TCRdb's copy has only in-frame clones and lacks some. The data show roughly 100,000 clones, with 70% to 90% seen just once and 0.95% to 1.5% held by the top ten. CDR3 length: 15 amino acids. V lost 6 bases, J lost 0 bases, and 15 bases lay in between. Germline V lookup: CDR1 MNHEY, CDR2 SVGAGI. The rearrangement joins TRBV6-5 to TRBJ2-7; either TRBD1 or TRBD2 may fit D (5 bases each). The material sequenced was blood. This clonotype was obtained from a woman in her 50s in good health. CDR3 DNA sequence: TGTGCCAGCAGACACGAGGGGAGTAGCTCCTACGAGCAGTACTTC. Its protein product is CASRHEGSSSYEQYF.